In this sample, the clone carrying this TCR beta chain turned up a few times. This CDR3 has 17 residues. The entry originates in a study of T cells after somatic rescue of genetic block. The data were produced by immunoSEQ multiplex PCR, yet TCRdb's version contains in-frame clones alone and is incomplete. The sample has more than 9,500 clones; approximately 79% are singletons. J is TRBJ2-7 and V is TRBV21-1; the D call TRBD2 from the table was never checked on the DNA. TRBV21-1 is an annotated pseudogene. This clonotype originated in a boy aged 5-17 years. The sequencing sample was made of peripheral blood mononuclear cells (PBMCs). The CDR3 coding sequence is TGTGCCAGCAGCAAAGTCCCGCTAGCGGGAGAGACCTACGAGCAGTACTTC. Translation gives CASSKVPLAGETYEQYF.